The source of this T cell receptor beta chain is a study of T cell repertoires in cytomegalovirus infection. The overall study: Indications of both CMV infection and matching HLA type were provided by public TCR beta signatures.

General study results and limits: Pooled public TCR beta family frequency picked out CMV carriers with the relevant HLA.

TCRdb reprocessed the reads with MiXCR, giving one entry per CDR3 protein. Of around 900,000 distinct CDR3 sequences in the sample, 31% were seen once. Comments on this clonotype: The antigen is undetermined. The junction shows a germline mismatch at one end, possibly a read error.

Germline CDR1 and CDR2: MNHEY and SMNVEV (reference sequence). The CDR3 totals 14 residues. The V call is TRBV27, the J call TRBJ2-3; D is unclear. Material: cultured CD8+ T cells from PBMCs, obtained from culture after CMV antigen stimulation. The source is a human donor in good health (CMV status not recorded). Some clones in this sample may be carry-over from other donors' samples. CDR3 residues: CASSRSRSEDTQYF. The CDR3 DNA reads TGTGCCAGCAGCAGGAGCCGGTCCGAAGATACACAGTATTTT.